The 3 T cell receptor beta chains listed next were all sequenced from one sample in a study of blood T cell repertoires in COVID-19. TCRdb's table, derived via immunoSEQ multiplex PCR, lists solely in-frame clones and lacks some. Seen here are 130,000 or so clones, over 80% observed once, and the top ten hold approximately 8.9%. The sequenced sample consisted of peripheral blood. These TCRs come from a man aged 30 to 45 with COVID-19, enrolled during active disease.

This sequence joins TRBV7-2 and TRBJ1-1; no clear D. Trimming cost V 1 base and J 0 bases, with 15 bases left between them. This CDR3 has 17 amino acids. CDR1 is SGHTA, CDR2 FQGNSA, per germline. The CDR3 sequence: CASSLERVMGMNTEAFF. The CDR3, as DNA: TGTGCCAGCAGCTTAGAGAGGGTTATGGGTATGAACACTGAAGCTTTCTTT. Full variable domain (rest looked up from reference TRBV7-2 and TRBJ1-1): GAGVSQSPSNKVTEKGKDVELRCDPISGHTALYWYRQSLGQGLEFLIYFQGNSAPDKSGLPSDRFSAERTGGSVSTLTIQRTQQEDSAVYLCASSLERVMGMNTEAFFGQGTRLTVV.

Concerning this clone itself: Other DNA sequences in this sample translate to the same CDR3. The chain recombines TRBV2 with TRBJ1-5; 7 bases are a match to TRBD1. Trimming removed 5 bases from V and 7 bases from J; junction bases left unmatched: 5. Germline CDR1 SNHLY, CDR2 FYNNEI. The CDR3 totals 13 residues. The CDR3 coding sequence is TGTGCCAGCAGTCGACAGGGATCCCAGCCCCAGCATTTT. Translating gives CASSRQGSQPQHF.

The chain recombines TRBV19 with TRBJ1-5; possible D gene TRBD1, 5 bases. Trimming stripped 0 bases from V and 0 bases from J, with 18 bases between. The CDR3 loop spans 19 amino acids. Germline CDR1 and CDR2: LNHDA and SQIVND (reference sequence). CDR3 nucleotide sequence: TGTGCCAGTAGTATAGAAGGTATACAGGTGGTTGGTAGCAATCAGCCCCAGCATTTT. It specifies CASSIEGIQVVGSNQPQHF.